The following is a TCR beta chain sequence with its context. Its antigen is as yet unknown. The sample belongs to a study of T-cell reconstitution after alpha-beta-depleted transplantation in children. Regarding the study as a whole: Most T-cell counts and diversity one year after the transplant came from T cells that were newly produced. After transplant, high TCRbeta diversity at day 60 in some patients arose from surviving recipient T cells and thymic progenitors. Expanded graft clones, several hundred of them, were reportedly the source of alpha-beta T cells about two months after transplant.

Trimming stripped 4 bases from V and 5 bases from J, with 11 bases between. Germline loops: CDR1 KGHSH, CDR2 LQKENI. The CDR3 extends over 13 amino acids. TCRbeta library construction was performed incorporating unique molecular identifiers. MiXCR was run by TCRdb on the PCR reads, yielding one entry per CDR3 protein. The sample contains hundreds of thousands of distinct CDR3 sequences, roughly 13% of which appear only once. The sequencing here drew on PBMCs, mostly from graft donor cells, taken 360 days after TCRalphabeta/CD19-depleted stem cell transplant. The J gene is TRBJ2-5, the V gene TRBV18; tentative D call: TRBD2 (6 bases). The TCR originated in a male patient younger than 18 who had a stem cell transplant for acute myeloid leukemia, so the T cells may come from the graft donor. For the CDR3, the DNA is TGTGCCAGCTCACTAATTCGGGAGGAGACCCAGTACTTC. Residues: CASSLIREETQYF. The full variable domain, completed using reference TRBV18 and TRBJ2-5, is NAGVMQNPRHLVRRRGQEARLRCSPMKGHSHVYWYRQLPEEGLKFMVYLQKENIIDESGMPKERFSAEFPKEGPSILRIQQVVRGDSAAYFCASSLIREETQYFGPGTRLLVL.